The 17 T cell receptor beta chains below come from one sample, sequenced in a study of T cells expressing NK-cell markers (TCRdb year 2020). The library was made by 5' RACE. This sample was sequenced with an Illumina HiSeq 2000. Following TCRdb reprocessing, every CDR3 protein sequence forms one entry, and DNA is not provided. This sample's clone table shows 25,000 to 35,000 distinct CDR3 sequences. The top ten clonotypes cover 50% to 75% of the sample. The sequenced sample consisted of blood T cells: a sorted CD56 or NKG2C T cell subset, CD4+ or CD8+ T cells, or bulk PBMC T cells (not recorded which). The receptors derive from a woman aged 18 to 69 in good health.

This chain uses TRBV7-6 with TRBJ2-1; with no DNA, the TCRdb D assignment of TRBD1 cannot be verified. In germline, CDR1 is SGHVS, CDR2 FNYEAQ. The CDR3 spans 14 residues. The CDR3 here is CASSPPPGNNEQFF.

The chain is built from TRBV6-5 and TRBJ1-1. CDR3 length: 15 residues. CDR1 MNHEY and CDR2 SVGAGI come from the germline V gene. CDR3 residues: CASSYFGEKNTEAFF.

The chain recombines TRBV4-1 with TRBJ1-6; TCRdb returns TRBD1, unconfirmable since there is no DNA. Germline V lookup: CDR1 MGHRA, CDR2 YSYEKL. The CDR3 length is 17 residues. CDR3 amino acids: CASSHPGTGGANSPLHF.

The CDR3 reads CASSQFSGTSTDTQYF. V is TRBV7-8 and J is TRBJ2-3; TCRdb gives TRBD2 as the D gene, but with no DNA this cannot be confirmed. This CDR3 contains 16 residues. Germline V gene sequence: CDR1 SGHVS, CDR2 FQNEAQ. Complete variable domain (other parts from reference TRBV7-8 and TRBJ2-3): GAGVSQSPRYKVAKRGQDVALRCDPISGHVSLFWYQQALGQGPEFLTYFQNEAQLDKSGLPSDRFFAERPEGSVSTLKIQRTQQEDSAVYLCASSQFSGTSTDTQYFGPGTRLTVL.

This chain links TRBV9 with TRBJ2-5. CDR3 length equals 14 residues. CDR1 and CDR2 from the germline V gene are SGDLS and YYNGEE. CDR3 in amino acids: CASSVGDSQETQYF.

The V gene is TRBV6-5, the J gene TRBJ2-1. CDR3 length: 15 amino acids. CDR1 MNHEY and CDR2 SVGAGI come from the germline V gene. The CDR3 is CASSDSSGDYNEQFF.

This sequence joins TRBV12-3 or TRBV12-4 and TRBJ2-7. CDR3 length: 13 amino acids. The CDR3 reads CASSFAPNYEQYF.

The chain combines TRBV7-9 with TRBJ1-1; TCRdb names TRBD1, which stays unverified in the absence of DNA. This CDR3 has 13 amino acids. Germline-derived CDR1 and CDR2 are SEHNR and FQNEAQ (reference sequence). The CDR3 loop reads CASRGEINTEAFF.

This chain links TRBV5-1 with TRBJ2-7; TCRdb outputs TRBD1, but without DNA this stays unchecked. The CDR3 has 13 amino acids. CDR1 and CDR2 from the germline V gene are SGHRS and YFSETQ. The chain's CDR3 is CANPFGRRYEQYF.

The rearrangement uses TRBV28 and TRBJ2-1; TCRdb selects TRBD1, and the lack of DNA leaves this call unchecked. CDR1 and CDR2 (germline): MDHEN, SYDVKM. The CDR3 is 14 amino acids. Here the CDR3 reads CATRTGTEYNEQFF.

This chain uses TRBV11-2 with TRBJ2-3; TCRdb gives TRBD2 as the D gene, but with no DNA this cannot be confirmed. Germline values: CDR1 SGHAT, CDR2 FQNNGV. The CDR3 is 21 amino acids. The CDR3 sequence is CASSLDSLAGVVGSHTDTQYF.

This rearrangement joins TRBV7-9 to TRBJ2-7; the D call of TRBD1 rests on TCRdb alone, since no DNA is present to check it. The CDR3 runs to 16 residues. CDR1 is SEHNR and CDR2 is FQNEAQ in the germline V gene (reference sequence). CDR3 in amino acids: CASSFIAGTGDYEQYF.

V and J are TRBV28 and TRBJ2-5; the D call of TRBD1 rests on TCRdb alone, since no DNA is present to check it. The germline CDR1 and CDR2 sequences are MDHEN and SYDVKM. This CDR3 spans 14 amino acids. This CDR3 is CASSLERGRETQYF.

The genes are TRBV7-8 and TRBJ2-7; the TCRdb D gene call, TRBD2, has no DNA to confirm it. CDR3 length equals 16 residues. Germline CDR1 SGHVS, CDR2 FQNEAQ. The CDR3 is CASSALTSGTSYEQYF.

The chain employs TRBV7-3 and TRBJ2-1; the TCRdb call, TRBD2, lacks DNA for checking. Germline CDR1 SGHTA, CDR2 FQGTGA. The CDR3 runs to 13 residues. This chain's CDR3 is CASSSSHLNEQFF.

The chain has TRBV20-1 and TRBJ2-7; the D gene TCRdb calls, TRBD1, cannot be checked with no DNA. This CDR3 has 16 residues. Germline V CDR1 and CDR2: DFQATT, SNEGSKA (reference sequence). The CDR3 loop reads CSARVEGKWGSYEQYF.

The V call is TRBV7-3, the J call TRBJ2-3; TCRdb designates TRBD2, a call that cannot be tested without DNA. The CDR3 covers 16 residues. Germline V gene sequence: CDR1 SGHTA, CDR2 FQGTGA. CDR3 sequence: CASREGLAGPTDTQYF.